This T cell receptor (beta chain) was profiled in a study of T cell clonotyping in hematopoietic cell transplantation. Study-level findings and limits: Recipient TCR diversity dropped after transplant; expanded clonotypes rose from day 30 to 180. Few recipient clonotypes overlapped donors; over 95% were de novo at given depth.

Measured with immunoSEQ multiplex PCR; TCRdb has only the in-frame clones, and not every one. Among approximately 7,200 clones, about 91% were seen once, and the ten largest hold 4% to 5%. A note on this clone: Its antigen is still unknown.

Germline CDR1 and CDR2: SGHDN and FVKESK. Trimming removed 5 bases from V and 4 bases from J; junction bases left unmatched: 2. The CDR3 covers 13 residues. Recipient blood drawn about 28 days pretransplant and days 30, 100, 180 after. The chain employs TRBV14 and TRBJ2-7, with 10 bases matching TRBD2. The sequencing used PBMCs, collected 30 days after allogeneic stem cell transplant. This clonotype originated in a female patient aged 45-60 years who had an allogeneic stem cell transplant from an unrelated donor, so the T cells may come from the graft donor. Some clones in this sample may be carry-over from other donors' samples. The CDR3 DNA is TGTGCCAGCAGCATACTAGCGGGGTACGAGCAGTACTTC. Protein: CASSILAGYEQYF.